The 2 T cell receptor beta chains presented below share a single source sample, sequenced in a study of metastatic and nonmetastatic thyroid tumors. No treatment of any kind had been given to any patient before thyroid surgery. TCRdb re-called the PCR reads via MiXCR. The sample contains roughly 42,000 clones, around 18% of which appear only once. Sequencing was done on a sample of tumor tissue. The source of these receptors is a female donor with papillary thyroid cancer or a benign thyroid nodule (not recorded which). Some clones in this sample may be carry-over from other donors' samples.

The sample holds many counts of this clone. The chain uses TRBV19 and TRBJ2-7; D tentatively reads TRBD1 or TRBD2 (5 bases each). Trimming removed 4 bases at V and 7 bases at J, with 20 bases between. Looked up from germline, CDR1 is LNHDA and CDR2 is SQIVND (reference sequence). The CDR3 is made up of 15 amino acids. The DNA for the CDR3 is TGTGCCAGTAGTACAAACGGGGCAGGGTCGGTGGAGCAGTACTTC. Translated, it gives CASSTNGAGSVEQYF.

This chain uses TRBV25-1 with TRBJ1-1; 12 bases match TRBD1. This CDR3 is 21 amino acids long. Looked up from germline, CDR1 is MGHDK and CDR2 is SYGVNS. V gave up 5 bases and J gave up 5 bases; unmatched junction bases: 24. CDR3 residues: CASSSPLYLYRDRGRGTEAFF. CDR3 bases: TGTGCCAGCAGTTCTCCACTGTACCTGTACCGGGACAGGGGGCGCGGGACTGAAGCTTTCTTT.